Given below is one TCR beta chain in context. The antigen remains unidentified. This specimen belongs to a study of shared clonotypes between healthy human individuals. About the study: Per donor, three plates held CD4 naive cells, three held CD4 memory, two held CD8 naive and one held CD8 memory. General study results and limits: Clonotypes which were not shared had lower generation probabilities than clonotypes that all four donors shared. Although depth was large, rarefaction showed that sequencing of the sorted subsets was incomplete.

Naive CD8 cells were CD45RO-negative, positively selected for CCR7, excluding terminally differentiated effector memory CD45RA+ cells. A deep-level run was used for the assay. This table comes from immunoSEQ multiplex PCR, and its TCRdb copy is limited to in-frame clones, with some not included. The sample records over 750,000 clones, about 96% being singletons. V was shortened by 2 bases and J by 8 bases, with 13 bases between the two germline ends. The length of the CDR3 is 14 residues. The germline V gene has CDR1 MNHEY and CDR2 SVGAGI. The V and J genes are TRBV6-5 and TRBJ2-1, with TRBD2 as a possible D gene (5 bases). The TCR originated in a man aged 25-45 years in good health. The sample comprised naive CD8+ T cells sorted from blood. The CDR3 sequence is CASSYATGVDEQFF. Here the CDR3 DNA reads TGTGCCAGCAGTTACGCGACCGGGGTGGATGAGCAGTTCTTC.